The 8 T cell receptor beta chains presented below share a single source sample, sequenced in a study of identical twins. TCRdb re-derived calls from the 5' RACE reads in MiXCR, one entry per CDR3 protein. The table has 500,000 to 600,000 distinct CDR3 sequences, around 20% seen once; the top ten hold 0.91%. These data also featured in a second study, about T cells expressing NK-cell markers.

The sample was CD4+ T cells sorted from blood. The receptors shown here come from a woman younger than 30 in good health.

V and J are TRBV12-3 or TRBV12-4 and TRBJ1-1, with D uncertain. This CDR3 has 13 residues. V was trimmed by 6 bases and J by 0 bases, leaving 8 bases between them. The CDR3 here is CASSQHMNTEAFF. In nucleotides, the CDR3 is TGTGCCAGCAGCCAACACATGAACACTGAAGCTTTCTTT.

This clonotype showed up just a few times. The J gene is TRBJ2-2, the V gene TRBV12-3 or TRBV12-4; weak D call: TRBD1 (6 bases). There are 13 residues in the CDR3. Trimming cost V 5 bases and J 4 bases, with 8 bases left between them. In DNA, the CDR3 is TGTGCCAGCAGTAACAGGGCCACCGGGGAGCTGTTTTTT. Encoded protein: CASSNRATGELFF.

The chain has TRBV6-5 and TRBJ2-3; D uncertain. CDR1 and CDR2 (germline): MNHEY, SVGAGI. Trimming removed 2 bases from V and 5 bases from J, with 11 bases in between. The CDR3 totals 14 residues. The CDR3 DNA reads TGTGCCAGCAGTTACCCTCGGTCCGGAGATACGCAGTATTTT. Its protein is CASSYPRSGDTQYF.

This sequence joins TRBV7-9 and TRBJ1-1, with a tentative D call TRBD1 (5 bases). The germline gives CDR1 SEHNR, CDR2 FQNEAQ (reference sequence). Trimming removed 5 bases from V and 5 bases from J, with 12 bases in between. This CDR3 is 13 amino acids long. CDR3 loop: CASSITGRTEAFF. The CDR3 nucleotides read TGTGCCAGCAGCATTACAGGCAGGACTGAAGCTTTCTTT.

This clonotype was counted a few times. The chain is built from TRBV6-1 and TRBJ2-5, with 15 bases identical to TRBD2. With 5 bases clipped from V and 1 base from J, the junction kept 2 bases outside the gene matches. The germline gives CDR1 MNHNS, CDR2 SASEGT. The CDR3 length is 16 residues. CDR3 in DNA: TGTGCCAGCAGTCAGGGACTAGCGGGAGGCCAAGAGACCCAGTACTTC. Translated: CASSQGLAGGQETQYF.

The chain joins TRBV5-1 to TRBJ2-7, with TRBD1 identical over 7 bases. The trim removed 3 bases at V and 4 bases at J, leaving 10 bases unmatched. CDR1 and CDR2 (germline): SGHRS, YFSETQ. CDR3 length equals 15 residues. The CDR3 region has the DNA TGCGCCAGCAGCTCGCGACAGGGCGCAAGGTACGAGCAGTACTTC. Its translation is CASSSRQGARYEQYF.

This chain uses TRBV20-1 with TRBJ2-2; no clear D. Trimming shortened V by 4 bases and J by 0 bases, and 6 bases separated the two germline ends. Germline CDR1 reads DFQATT; CDR2 reads SNEGSKA (reference sequence). This CDR3 has 13 amino acids. Written as DNA, the CDR3 is TGCAGTGCTATGGGCACGAACACCGGGGAGCTGTTTTTT. The encoded protein is CSAMGTNTGELFF.

In its sample, this clonotype was seen many times. The rearrangement uses TRBV5-1 and TRBJ1-1; 7 bases map to TRBD1. Germline trimming cut 4 bases from V and 1 base from J; bases unmatched to any gene: 7. CDR1 and CDR2 from the germline V gene are SGHRS and YFSETQ. This CDR3 is 15 amino acids long. CDR3 region: CASSEGQKRNTEAFF. The CDR3 coding sequence is TGCGCCAGCAGCGAGGGACAGAAAAGGAACACTGAAGCTTTCTTT.